The text below deals with one TCR beta chain. Other DNA sequences of this sample code for an identical CDR3. The sample is drawn from a study of radiotherapy plus CTLA-4 blockade in lung cancer. Assay: immunoSEQ multiplex PCR; the TCRdb copy retains only in-frame clones and omits some. Of about 120,000 clones listed, more than 65% are singletons. The V gene's germline CDR1 is SGDLS and CDR2 YYNGEE. The CDR3 is made up of 15 amino acids. J lost 0 bases, V lost 4 bases, and 4 bases had no gene match. Sequenced material: peripheral blood, taken from a patient treated with radiotherapy plus ipilimumab. V and J are TRBV9 and TRBJ1-3; 7 bases match TRBD1. The sequence was obtained from a human donor with non-small cell lung cancer who had a partial response to radiotherapy plus ipilimumab. This CDR3 reads CASSPRQGSGNTIYF. The CDR3, as DNA: TGTGCCAGCAGCCCCCGACAGGGCTCTGGAAACACCATATATTTT.